One and the same sample provided the 25 T cell receptor beta chains below, sequenced in a study of T cells in Graves' hyperthyroidism and ophthalmopathy. Template material for amplifying TCR beta CDR3 regions consisted of RNA transcripts. When the TCR CDR3 underwent first-round RT-PCR, the HTBI primer set was used. Using its own MiXCR run on the multiplex PCR reads, TCRdb lists one record per CDR3 protein. This sample has 330,000 or so distinct CDR3 sequences, with 15% to 20% found just once. The sample was blood. The origin of the receptors is a woman between 35 and 50 years old with Graves' ophthalmopathy.

This clonotype was seen ten or more times. This chain links TRBV28 with TRBJ2-7; TRBD2 is a possible D gene (7 bases). CDR3 size: 15 residues. Germline V lookup: CDR1 MDHEN, CDR2 SYDVKM. V was clipped by 4 bases and J by 2 bases, with 15 bases between them. The CDR3 sequence: CASSSLGAGAYEQYF. The CDR3 DNA reads TGTGCCAGCAGTTCTCTGGGGGCGGGAGCCTACGAGCAGTACTTC.

With respect to this clonotype: This could be a read error, since a much larger clone is one nucleotide away. This chain uses TRBV10-3 with TRBJ2-7; 11 bases fit TRBD2. Germline V gene sequence: CDR1 ENHRY, CDR2 SYGVKD. This CDR3 has 16 amino acids. V lost 6 bases to trimming and J lost 6 bases; unmatched junction nucleotides: 13. The CDR3: CAIRRRTGLADLEQYF. The DNA of the CDR3 is TGTGCCATCAGAAGAAGGACGGGACTAGCGGACCTCGAGCAGTACTTC.

This clonotype appeared a few times. The genes are TRBV20-1 and TRBJ2-5; the D gene could be TRBD1 or TRBD2 (5 bases each). The germline gives CDR1 DFQATT, CDR2 SNEGSKA (reference sequence). This CDR3 is 15 amino acids long. The V gene lost 7 bases and the J gene lost 4 bases, with 22 bases spanning the gap. As DNA, the CDR3 is TGCAGTGTTATCGACGCCCCAGGGAGCACAGAGACCCAGTACTTC. Protein: CSVIDAPGSTETQYF.

This clonotype was recorded many times. The V and J genes are TRBV28 and TRBJ1-5; 11 bases line up with TRBD1. This CDR3 has 16 amino acids. The junction had 8 bases not matched to a gene; V was cut back by 6 bases and J by 4 bases. Germline V gene lookup returns CDR1 MDHEN and CDR2 SYDVKM. CDR3 sequence (DNA): TGTGCCAGCAGATTCCTCGGGACAGGGGGGAATCAGCCCCAGCATTTT. The encoded protein is CASRFLGTGGNQPQHF.

The chain couples TRBV28 to TRBJ1-5; D is perhaps TRBD1 (5 bases). The V end lost 6 bases, the J end lost 12 bases, and 15 bases lay between the germline ends. CDR3 size: 12 residues. The germline V gene has CDR1 MDHEN and CDR2 SYDVKM. CDR3 bases: TGTGCCAGCAGATACCATCGGGGGAGCCAGCATTTT. As protein: CASRYHRGSQHF.

The chain recombines TRBV11-1 with TRBJ2-2, with TRBD2 as a possible D gene (5 bases). This CDR3 comprises 13 residues. CDR1 is SGHAT, CDR2 FQDESV, per germline (reference sequence). Trimming left V 2 bases short and J 7 bases short, with 8 bases between. Written as DNA, the CDR3 is TGTGCCAGCAGCTTAATACGGGGCGGGGAGCTGTTTTTT. It yields the protein CASSLIRGGELFF.

This clonotype was picked up many times. The CDR3 here is CASSQDSADEQYF. The CDR3 DNA reads as TGTGCCAGCAGCCAAGATAGCGCGGACGAGCAGTACTTC. The chain uses TRBV3-1 and TRBJ2-7, with D maybe TRBD2 (5 bases). The CDR3 spans 13 residues. V shed 0 bases and J shed 5 bases, with 8 bases lying between them. CDR1 is LGHDT and CDR2 is YNNKEL in the germline V gene (reference sequence).

This clonotype was counted at least ten times. V and J are TRBV7-8 and TRBJ2-5; TRBD1 is a possible D gene (5 bases). The V end lost 1 base, the J end lost 2 bases, and 14 bases lay between the germline ends. This CDR3 has 16 residues. From germline, CDR1 is SGHVS and CDR2 FQNEAQ. This CDR3 is CASSLVGDRRQETQYF. The CDR3 DNA is TGTGCCAGCAGCTTAGTAGGCGACAGAAGACAAGAGACCCAGTACTTC.

In its sample, this clonotype was seen many times. J is TRBJ2-4 and V is TRBV5-1, with D perhaps matching TRBD1 (6 bases). V was pared by 0 bases and J by 9 bases, with 13 bases between. Germline V gene data show CDR1 as SGHRS and CDR2 as YFSETQ. The CDR3 runs 14 residues. The CDR3: CASSLGQQGGIQYF. The CDR3 region has the DNA TGCGCCAGCAGCTTGGGCCAACAAGGGGGCATTCAGTACTTC.

In this sample, this clonotype turned up many times. This chain connects TRBV11-2 to TRBJ2-7; tentative D call: TRBD1 (6 bases). Germline V lookup: CDR1 SGHAT, CDR2 FQNNGV. The CDR3 runs 16 residues. The V end lost 10 bases, the J end lost 1 base, and 23 bases lay between the germline ends. CDR3 sequence: CANRQAKTNSSYEQYF. The CDR3 region has the DNA TGTGCCAACCGACAGGCTAAAACCAACTCATCCTACGAGCAGTACTTC.

Ten or more counts support this clonotype. The CDR3, as DNA: TGTGCCAGCAGCTTAGGGGACAGAATCTACGAGCAGTACTTC. This encodes CASSLGDRIYEQYF. The V gene is TRBV11-2, the J gene TRBJ2-7, with 7 bases aligning to TRBD1. Trimming removed 1 base from V and 3 bases from J; junction bases left unmatched: 3. Germline assignment: CDR1 SGHAT and CDR2 FQNNGV. This CDR3 is built from 14 residues.

A remark on this clonotype: This may stem from a read error, because a much larger clone lies one nucleotide away. V is TRBV29-1 and J is TRBJ2-2; D gene uncertain. CDR3 length: 11 amino acids. V lost 6 bases and J 4 bases, leaving 6 bases between the germline ends. Germline CDR1 is SQVTM and CDR2 is ANQGSEA. In DNA form, the CDR3 reads TGCAGCGTCCTCAGCACCGGGGAGCTGTTTTTT. Translating gives CSVLSTGELFF.

The chain couples TRBV7-6 to TRBJ2-7, with D possibly being TRBD1 (5 bases). The CDR3 contains 16 residues. V was pared by 0 bases and J by 5 bases, with 17 bases between. Germline V gives CDR1 SGHVS, CDR2 FNYEAQ. The CDR3 protein is CASSLAEGAVKDEQYF. The CDR3 nucleotides read TGTGCCAGCAGCTTAGCGGAAGGGGCTGTTAAGGACGAGCAGTACTTC. The full variable domain, completed using reference TRBV7-6 and TRBJ2-7, is GAGVSQSPRYKVTKRGQDVALRCDPISGHVSLYWYRQALGQGPEFLTYFNYEAQQDKSGLPNDRFSAERPEGSISTLTIQRTEQRDSAMYRCASSLAEGAVKDEQYFGPGTRLTVT.

This clonotype was detected ten times or more. V and J are TRBV5-4 and TRBJ1-2, with D possibly matching TRBD1 (6 bases). The CDR3 extends over 14 amino acids. The germline V and J ends were trimmed by 5 bases and 2 bases, with 13 bases remaining between them. Germline V gene sequence: CDR1 SGHNT, CDR2 YYREEE (reference sequence). CDR3 in DNA: TGTGCCAGCAGTCAACAGGGAACCAACTATGGCTACACCTTC. Translation gives CASSQQGTNYGYTF.

This clonotype showed up just a few times. The V and J genes are TRBV5-1 and TRBJ1-1, with D possibly TRBD1 on 6 matching bases. This CDR3 region has 14 residues. CDR1 SGHRS and CDR2 YFSETQ come from the germline V gene. With 5 bases removed from V and 4 bases from J, the gap between germline ends came to 15 bases. CDR3 bases: TGCGCCAGCAGTATGCCCGGGGGCGGCACTGAAGCTTTCTTT. It is translated as CASSMPGGGTEAFF.

This clonotype was detected ten times or more. V and J are TRBV12-3 or TRBV12-4 and TRBJ2-2, with 9 bases lining up with TRBD1. The V gene end was trimmed by 6 bases and the J gene end by 7 bases; junction bases not matched to a gene: 9. There are 15 residues in the CDR3. DNA of the CDR3: TGTGCCAGCAGGACGGGACAGGGAATGAACGGGGAGCTGTTTTTT. Its translation: CASRTGQGMNGELFF.

In this sample, this clonotype turned up many times. Possible read error: a much larger clone is one base away. The chain combines TRBV28 with TRBJ1-1; the D is unclear. The germline CDR1 and CDR2 sequences are MDHEN and SYDVKM. The CDR3 has 12 residues. V was clipped by 7 bases and J by 12 bases, with 18 bases between them. The CDR3 DNA reads as TGTGCCAGCAACGTGAATCGGAGAGGAACTTTCTTT. This translates into CASNVNRRGTFF.

This clonotype was counted ten times or more. This rearrangement joins TRBV29-1 to TRBJ1-2; TRBD1 is a possible D gene (5 bases). Per the germline V gene, CDR1 is SQVTM and CDR2 is ANQGSEA. V gave up 4 bases and J gave up 3 bases, with 12 bases separating them. The length of the CDR3 is 13 residues. The CDR3 here is CSVAVGVDYGYTF. The CDR3 DNA sequence: TGCAGCGTTGCCGTAGGGGTGGACTATGGCTACACCTTC. Supplemented by reference TRBV29-1 and TRBJ1-2, the full variable domain reads SAVISQKPSRDICQRGTSLTIQCQVDSQVTMMFWYRQQPGQSLTLIATANQGSEATYESGFVIDKFPISRPNLTFSTLTVSNMSPEDSSIYLCSVAVGVDYGYTFGSGTRLTVV.

In this sample, this clonotype turned up many times. The CDR3 region has the DNA TGCGCCAGCAGCTTGTCCCGACTAGCGGGAGGGAGCACAGATACGCAGTATTTT. Translation: CASSLSRLAGGSTDTQYF. V is TRBV5-1 and J is TRBJ2-3, with 14 positions matching TRBD2. The CDR3 sequence is 18 residues long. Unmatched junction bases numbered 4, after V lost 1 base and J lost 0 bases. CDR1 and CDR2 (germline): SGHRS, YFSETQ.

This clonotype has ten or more counts. V gene TRBV28 combines with J gene TRBJ2-7; no definite D call. V shed 6 bases and J shed 5 bases, with 8 bases lying between them. Germline lookup yields CDR1 MDHEN and CDR2 SYDVKM. This CDR3 contains 11 residues. CDR3 loop: CASSLYDEQYF. The CDR3 nucleotides read TGTGCCAGCAGCCTGTATGACGAGCAGTACTTC.

This clonotype came up many times. The chain joins TRBV29-1 to TRBJ2-7; 12 positions agree with TRBD2. CDR1 and CDR2 (germline): SQVTM, ANQGSEA. The V gene end was trimmed by 3 bases and the J gene end by 2 bases; junction bases not matched to a gene: 11. The length of the CDR3 is 17 residues. The CDR3 nucleotides are TGCAGCGTTGAGGGCGGACTAGCGGGATCTCGAACCTACGAGCAGTACTTC. It codes for CSVEGGLAGSRTYEQYF.

In the case of this clonotype: A much more abundant neighbour one base away suggests this may be a read error. The rearrangement links TRBV12-3 or TRBV12-4 to TRBJ1-3; D possibly corresponds to TRBD1 (5 bases). This CDR3 is built from 15 residues. CDR3 amino acids: CVSRIPGGPGNTIYF. CDR3 bases: TGTGTCAGCAGAATCCCTGGGGGACCCGGAAACACCATATATTTT.

This clonotype was seen ten or more times. The rearrangement joins TRBV28 to TRBJ1-2, with 9 bases identical to TRBD1. The V segment lost 3 bases and the J segment 6 bases; nucleotides outside the gene matches: 11. The CDR3 spans 16 residues. The germline CDR1 and CDR2 sequences are MDHEN and SYDVKM. The CDR3 reads CASSLTGGTERDGYTF. For the CDR3, the DNA is TGTGCCAGCAGTTTGACAGGGGGGACGGAGAGGGATGGCTACACCTTC.

The genes are TRBV12-3 or TRBV12-4 and TRBJ2-5; D uncertain. The V gene lost 2 bases and the J gene lost 2 bases, with 9 bases spanning the gap. The CDR3 loop spans 14 amino acids. The CDR3 coding sequence is TGTGCCAGCAGTTTACCCCCGGTACAAGAGACCCAGTACTTC. This translates into CASSLPPVQETQYF.

This clonotype was counted many times. The chain combines TRBV2 with TRBJ1-1; the D gene is possibly TRBD1 (5 bases). Germline V lookup: CDR1 SNHLY, CDR2 FYNNEI. Between the trimmed V and J ends, which lost 6 bases and 2 bases, there was a span of 13 bases. The CDR3 loop spans 14 amino acids. Here the CDR3 DNA reads TGTGCCAGCAGGCAAGACAGAAGCAACACTGAAGCTTTCTTT. Its translation: CASRQDRSNTEAFF.